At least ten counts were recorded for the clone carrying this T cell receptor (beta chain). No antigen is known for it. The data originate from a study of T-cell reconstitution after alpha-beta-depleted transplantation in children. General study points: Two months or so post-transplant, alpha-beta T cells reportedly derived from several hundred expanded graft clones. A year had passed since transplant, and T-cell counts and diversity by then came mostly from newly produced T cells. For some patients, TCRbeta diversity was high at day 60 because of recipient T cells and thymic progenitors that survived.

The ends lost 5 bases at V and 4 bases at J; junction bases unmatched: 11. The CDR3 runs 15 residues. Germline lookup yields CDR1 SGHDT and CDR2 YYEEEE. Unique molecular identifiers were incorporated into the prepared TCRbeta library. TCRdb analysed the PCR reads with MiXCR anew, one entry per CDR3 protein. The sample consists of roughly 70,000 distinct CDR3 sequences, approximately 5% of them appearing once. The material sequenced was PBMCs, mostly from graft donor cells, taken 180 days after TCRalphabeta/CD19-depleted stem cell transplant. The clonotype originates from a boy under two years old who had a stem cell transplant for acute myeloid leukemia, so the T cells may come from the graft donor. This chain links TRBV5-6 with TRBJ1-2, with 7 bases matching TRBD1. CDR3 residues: CASRLTGTALYGYTF. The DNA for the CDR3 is TGTGCCAGCAGATTAACCGGGACAGCCCTCTATGGCTACACCTTC.